The rows below give T cell receptor beta chains drawn from one sample of a study of graft-versus-host responses after intestinal transplantation. Clones were sequenced by immunoSEQ multiplex PCR, and TCRdb holds only the in-frame ones, with some missing. The repertoire has 10,000 or so clones, about 27% of them found once; the top ten carry about 3.5%. Here the sequenced sample was alloreactive CD4+ T cells from a mixed lymphocyte reaction culture, taken before intestinal transplant. The receptors shown here come from a human patient who received an intestinal transplant. The CDR3 runs from the conserved cysteine through the conserved F or W. A D gene is named only where the DNA matches it firmly. The listing skips clone size in some rows; elsewhere it reads once, few, many or a size class.

clone_size d_call j_call v_call cdr3_nt cdr3_aa
few . TRBJ1-1 TRBV29-1 TGCAGCGTGGCGGGCGGGAACACTGAAGCTTTCTTT CSVAGGNTEAFF
. . TRBJ2-7 TRBV2 TGTGCCAGCAGACTGGACCCACAGTACTACGAGCAGTACTTC CASRLDPQYYEQYF
medium-sized . TRBJ1-2 TRBV6-1 TGTGCCAGCAGTGAAGCCGGCAGTTTCTATGGCTACACCTTC CASSEAGSFYGYTF
. TRBD2 TRBJ2-3 TRBV7-7 TGTGCTAGCAGCTTAGATTCGGGAGGTTCCACAGATACGCAGTATTTT CASSLDSGGSTDTQYF
few . TRBJ2-3 TRBV13 TGTGCCAGCAGCTTACCTAGAGATACGCAGTATTTT CASSLPRDTQYF
few TRBD1 TRBJ1-2 TRBV6-6 TGTGCCACCGGCCAGACGACAGGGGGCTATGGCTACACCTTC CATGQTTGGYGYTF
few . TRBJ2-7 TRBV5-4 TGTGCCAGCAGCCTGTCCCCTACCCACGAGCAGTACTTC CASSLSPTHEQYF
medium-sized . TRBJ1-4 TRBV4-1 TGCGCCAGCAGCCCAACACTAGGGTTAGGTGAAAAACTGTTTTTT CASSPTLGLGEKLFF
. . TRBJ1-1 TRBV27 TGTGCCACCAGAATGGGTGGGGGGAACACTGAAGCTTTCTTT CATRMGGGNTEAFF
. . TRBJ2-7 TRBV5-1 TGCGCCAGCAGCTTAGAGGGGGACAACGAGCAGTACTTC CASSLEGDNEQYF
. . TRBJ2-1 TRBV4-1 TGCGCCAGCAGCCAAGTAGCAGGGAACCTAGAAAATGAGCAGTTCTTC CASSQVAGNLENEQFF
. . TRBJ2-1 TRBV19 TGTGCCAGTAGTATTCTAGGATCTTTTCCCAATGAGCAGTTCTTC CASSILGSFPNEQFF
few TRBD2 TRBJ2-3 TRBV7-7 TGTGCTAGCAGCTTTCTAGCGGGAGAGATGGATACGCAGTATTTT CASSFLAGEMDTQYF
medium-sized TRBD2 TRBJ2-7 TRBV10-2 TGCGCCAGCAGTGAGAGTAGCGGGGGGTCCTACGAGCAGTACTTC CASSESSGGSYEQYF
. TRBD1 TRBJ2-3 TRBV28 TGTGCCAGCAGTATAACAGGGGGCGAGGTCGCAGATACGCAGTATTTT CASSITGGEVADTQYF
. . TRBJ1-1 TRBV7-9 TGTGCCAGCAGCTCGACGGGGGGTGAAGCTTTCTTT CASSSTGGEAFF
medium-sized . TRBJ2-7 TRBV6-5 TGTGCCAGCTCGACTCTCTACGAGCAGTACTTC CASSTLYEQYF
. . TRBJ2-7 TRBV6-6 TGTGCCAGCAGTTATTCAGCGGAGGGACCCTACGAGCAGTACTTC CASSYSAEGPYEQYF
. TRBD1 TRBJ2-7 TRBV19 TGTGCCAGTTCCCCAGGGGGCCTAAACGAGCAGTACTTC CASSPGGLNEQYF
. TRBD1 TRBJ2-7 TRBV10-3 TGTGCCATCAGTGAGTACCGGACAGGGGATGACGAGCAGTACTTC CAISEYRTGDDEQYF
few . TRBJ1-2 TRBV13 TGTGCCAGCAGCTCCGGGACCACGGTGGATTATGGCTACACCTTC CASSSGTTVDYGYTF
few . TRBJ1-1 TRBV6-1 TGTGCCAGCAAAATGCCGAACACTGAAGCTTTCTTT CASKMPNTEAFF
. . TRBJ1-2 TRBV7-3 TGTGCCAGCAGCTTAGGAGCAGGAGATGGCTACACCTTC CASSLGAGDGYTF
. . TRBJ2-1 TRBV5-6 TGTGCCAGCAGCTTGGCCGTCGGATCCATTAGCTCCTACAATGAGCAGTTCTTC CASSLAVGSISSYNEQFF
. . TRBJ1-1 TRBV19 TGTGCCGCACAACGGGGAGACACTGAAGCTTTCTTT CAAQRGDTEAFF
few TRBD2 TRBJ2-3 TRBV5-1 TGCGCCAGCAGCTTGGAAGGTCTAGCGGGAATCACAGATACGCAGTATTTT CASSLEGLAGITDTQYF
. . TRBJ2-7 TRBV6-5 TGTGCCACTGAGAAGGACGGTGCGAACGAGCAGTACTTC CATEKDGANEQYF
large TRBD2 TRBJ2-1 TRBV4-1 TGCGCCAGCAGCCAAGGACTAGCGAGCAATGAGCAGTTCTTC CASSQGLASNEQFF
once . TRBJ2-3 TRBV5-1 TGCGCCAGCAGCTTTCCGGGTAGCACAGATACGCAGTATTTT CASSFPGSTDTQYF
. . TRBJ2-1 TRBV7-8 TGTGCCAGCACCCTGATCCCCCGGGACCCCAGGTCGGATGAGCAGTTCTTC CASTLIPRDPRSDEQFF
. . TRBJ2-3 TRBV11-2 TGTGCCAGCAGCTTAGAGTGGGTCCGATTCGCGCCTAGCACAGATACGCAGTATTTT CASSLEWVRFAPSTDTQYF
. . TRBJ1-1 TRBV10-2 TGCGCCAGCAGTGAGGAGGTTGGGACTGAAGCTTTCTTT CASSEEVGTEAFF
. TRBD1 TRBJ2-1 TRBV12-5 TGTGCTAGTGGTCTCGGACAGGGGCGCACGGATGAGCAGTTCTTC CASGLGQGRTDEQFF
. . TRBJ1-1 TRBV27 TGTGCCAGCAGTTGGGCGCCGGGGGGTGGGAACACTGAAGCTTTCTTT CASSWAPGGGNTEAFF
. TRBD2 TRBJ2-1 TRBV9 TGTGCCAGCAGCCAGCCCGGACTAGAACCTTTCTTC CASSQPGLEPFF
medium-sized TRBD1 TRBJ2-1 TRBV30 TGTGCCTGGAGTGTAGGACAGGGGGCATATGAGCAGTTCTTC CAWSVGQGAYEQFF
. . TRBJ2-2 TRBV5-4 TGTGCCAGCAGCTTTGGTCTGACGAACACCGGGGAGCTGTTTTTT CASSFGLTNTGELFF
. . TRBJ2-1 TRBV6-5 TGTGCCAGCAGTTGGGCGGGGAGCTCCTACAATGAGCAGTTCTTC CASSWAGSSYNEQFF
. TRBD2 TRBJ2-1 TRBV11-3 TGTGCCAGCAGCTTAAGGAGCAGCGGGATCTACAATGAGCAGTTCTTC CASSLRSSGIYNEQFF
medium-sized . TRBJ2-5 TRBV7-6 TGTGCCAGCAGCTTATTAGGGGGGCTCGTAGGAGAGACCCAGTACTTC CASSLLGGLVGETQYF
once . TRBJ2-1 TRBV6-6 TGTGCCAGCGTAGGGGGTAATGAGCAGTTCTTC CASVGGNEQFF
. . TRBJ2-7 TRBV14 TGTGCCAGCAGCCGCGAAAGGGAGTTATACGAGCAGTACTTC CASSRERELYEQYF
. TRBD1 TRBJ2-1 TRBV13 TGTGCCAGCAAGGGCTGGGACAGCTACAATGAGCAGTTCTTC CASKGWDSYNEQFF
. TRBD2 TRBJ2-4 TRBV29-1 TGCAGCGTTGAAGTGGGGACTAGCGGGAGTAGGGACATTCAGTACTTC CSVEVGTSGSRDIQYF
once . TRBJ1-1 TRBV5-1 TGCGCCAGCAGCCCAGGTACTGAAGCTTTCTTT CASSPGTEAFF
once TRBD2 TRBJ2-7 TRBV6-5 TGTGCCAGCGGACTAGCGAGCTCCTACGAGCAGTACTTC CASGLASSYEQYF
. . TRBJ2-2 TRBV5-5 TGTGCCAGCAGCTCGGACTTCTCTGGGGAGCTGTTTTTT CASSSDFSGELFF
few . TRBJ1-2 TRBV4-1 TGCGCCAGCCGCGTGGTTGGAGACTATGGCTACACCTTC CASRVVGDYGYTF